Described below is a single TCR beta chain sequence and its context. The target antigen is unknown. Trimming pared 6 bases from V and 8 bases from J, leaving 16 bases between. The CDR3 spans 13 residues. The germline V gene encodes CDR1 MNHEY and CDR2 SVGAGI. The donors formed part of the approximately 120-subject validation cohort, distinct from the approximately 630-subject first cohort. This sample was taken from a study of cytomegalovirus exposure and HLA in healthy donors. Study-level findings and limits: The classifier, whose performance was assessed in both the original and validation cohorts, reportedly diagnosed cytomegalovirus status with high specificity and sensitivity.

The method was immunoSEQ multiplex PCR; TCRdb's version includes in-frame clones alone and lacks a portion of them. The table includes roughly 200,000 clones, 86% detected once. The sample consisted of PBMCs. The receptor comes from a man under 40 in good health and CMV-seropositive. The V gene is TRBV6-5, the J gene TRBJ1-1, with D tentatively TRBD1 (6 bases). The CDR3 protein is CASSSQFQGEAFF. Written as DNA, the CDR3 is TGTGCCAGCAGCTCCCAATTCCAGGGGGAAGCTTTCTTT.